This T cell receptor (beta chain) was observed in a study of T cells in Graves' hyperthyroidism and ophthalmopathy. Across the whole study: The initial diagnosis was the point when peripheral blood was collected, ahead of any treatment.

The CDR3 regions of TCR beta were amplified from RNA transcripts. A set of HTBI primers served as the primers for a first-round RT-PCR of the TCR CDR3. TCRdb re-called the multiplex PCR reads through MiXCR, storing one row per CDR3 protein. The sample holds approximately 690,000 distinct CDR3 sequences, roughly 20% seen once. About this clonotype: Its antigen is as yet unknown.

In the ophthalmopathy cohort, Clinical Activity Score was at least 3, NOSPECS grade at least 4, and duration under 3 months. Uncontrolled infection, other autoimmune disease, pregnancy and lactation each barred patients from inclusion. General observations from the study: With a median lead of approximately six months before onset, the model predicted ophthalmopathy.

The germline V gene encodes CDR1 MNHNS and CDR2 SASEGT. V shed 7 bases, J shed 4 bases, and the junction held 12 bases outside the gene matches. This CDR3 comprises 16 residues. The sample consisted of blood. This sequence originates from a man younger than 40 with Graves' ophthalmopathy. This rearrangement joins TRBV6-1 to TRBJ2-2; TRBD2 matches at 7 bases. The CDR3 nucleotides read TGTGCCAGCACCTCCCCCGGCAGGGAGGGCACCGGGGAGCTGTTTTTT. As protein: CASTSPGREGTGELFF.